A single sample gave rise to the 9 T cell receptor beta chains below, sequenced in a study of stem cell transplantation in POMP-related autoinflammatory disease. Study-wide findings and caveats: In PRAID patients, the number of distinct TRB V-J gene pairings was restricted. A trend toward lower repertoire diversity and greater clonality appeared in every analyzed T-cell subset of PRAID patients.

Their target antigens are unknown. TCRdb's copy holds only in-frame clones and misses some; the assay was immunoSEQ multiplex PCR. The sample yields under 11,000 clones, around 90% seen once. The material sequenced was CD8+ T cells from PBMCs, taken before stem cell transplantation. The source of these receptors is a human donor with POMP-related autoinflammation and immune dysregulation (PRAID).

The chain combines TRBV10-3 with TRBJ1-1, with 12 bases that match TRBD1. J gave up 0 bases and V 5 bases, and 10 bases lay outside the gene matches. Germline values: CDR1 ENHRY, CDR2 SYGVKD. The CDR3 contains 18 residues. The CDR3 nucleotides are TGTGCCATCAGTACATTACCGGGACAGGGGGCAGTGAACACTGAAGCTTTCTTT. Its translation: CAISTLPGQGAVNTEAFF.

The chain employs TRBV7-9 and TRBJ2-1; no clear D. Trimming shortened V by 5 bases and J by 7 bases, and 12 bases separated the two germline ends. The germline V gene has CDR1 SEHNR and CDR2 FQNEAQ (reference sequence). This CDR3 has 13 residues. This chain's CDR3 is CASSPSPGNEQFF. The CDR3 DNA reads TGTGCCAGCAGCCCCTCGCCGGGTAATGAGCAGTTCTTC.

J is TRBJ1-6 and V is TRBV19, with D uncertain. The V and J ends lost 4 bases and 9 bases respectively, with 13 bases between them. Germline V gives CDR1 LNHDA, CDR2 SQIVND (reference sequence). The CDR3 consists of 14 residues. The CDR3 DNA follows: TGTGCCAGTAGTAGCTCGTGGGAGGGTTCACCCCTCCACTTT. Its translation is CASSSSWEGSPLHF.

The chain couples TRBV5-1 to TRBJ2-3, with TRBD2 matching 9 bases. The length of the CDR3 is 15 residues. V was clipped by 3 bases and J by 4 bases; unmatched bases: 6. The germline V gene encodes CDR1 SGHRS and CDR2 YFSETQ. CDR3 protein: CASSSRGGPADTQYF. The CDR3 DNA reads TGCGCCAGCAGCTCGCGGGGGGGCCCCGCAGATACGCAGTATTTT.

The genes are TRBV5-4 and TRBJ2-3; 12 bases align to TRBD2. The length of the CDR3 is 16 residues. The germline gives CDR1 SGHNT, CDR2 YYREEE (reference sequence). The trim removed 2 bases at V and 3 bases at J, leaving 4 bases unmatched. The CDR3 nucleotides read TGTGCCAGCAGCTTCCTAGCGGGAGGGGGGACAGATACGCAGTATTTT. Translated, it gives CASSFLAGGGTDTQYF.

The chain has TRBV4-1 and TRBJ1-5; 7 nucleotides match TRBD1. Looked up from germline, CDR1 is MGHRA and CDR2 is YSYEKL. Losses at the gene ends were 8 bases for V and 1 base for J; bases not matched to a gene: 2. This CDR3 is built from 13 residues. Here the CDR3 DNA reads TGCGCCAGCGCGACAGGGAGCAATCAGCCCCAGCATTTT. Its protein is CASATGSNQPQHF.

The genes are TRBV6-5 and TRBJ2-7; 7 bases align to TRBD2. Trimming at V came to 7 bases and at J to 2 bases, leaving 5 bases not matched to a gene. The CDR3 is 13 amino acids. Germline CDR1 reads MNHEY; CDR2 reads SVGAGI. In DNA, the CDR3 is TGTGCCAGCACCGAGGGGAGGGCCTACGAGCAGTACTTC. Its translation is CASTEGRAYEQYF.

The chain uses TRBV4-1 and TRBJ1-6; the D is unclear. Germline values: CDR1 MGHRA, CDR2 YSYEKL. The CDR3 contains 14 residues. Trimming shortened V by 0 bases and J by 7 bases, and 7 bases separated the two germline ends. This CDR3 reads CASSQDGGNSPLHF. The CDR3 coding sequence is TGCGCCAGCAGCCAAGATGGCGGGAATTCACCCCTCCACTTT.

This clone was seen a single time. The chain combines TRBV28 with TRBJ2-7; TRBD1 is a possible D gene (6 bases). Deletions cut 10 bases from V and 3 bases from J, with 22 bases between. CDR1 MDHEN and CDR2 SYDVKM come from the germline V gene. The CDR3 is 15 amino acids. The CDR3, as DNA: TGTGCCACTAACCAAAGACAGGTCCCCGTCTACGAGCAGTACTTC. As protein: CATNQRQVPVYEQYF.